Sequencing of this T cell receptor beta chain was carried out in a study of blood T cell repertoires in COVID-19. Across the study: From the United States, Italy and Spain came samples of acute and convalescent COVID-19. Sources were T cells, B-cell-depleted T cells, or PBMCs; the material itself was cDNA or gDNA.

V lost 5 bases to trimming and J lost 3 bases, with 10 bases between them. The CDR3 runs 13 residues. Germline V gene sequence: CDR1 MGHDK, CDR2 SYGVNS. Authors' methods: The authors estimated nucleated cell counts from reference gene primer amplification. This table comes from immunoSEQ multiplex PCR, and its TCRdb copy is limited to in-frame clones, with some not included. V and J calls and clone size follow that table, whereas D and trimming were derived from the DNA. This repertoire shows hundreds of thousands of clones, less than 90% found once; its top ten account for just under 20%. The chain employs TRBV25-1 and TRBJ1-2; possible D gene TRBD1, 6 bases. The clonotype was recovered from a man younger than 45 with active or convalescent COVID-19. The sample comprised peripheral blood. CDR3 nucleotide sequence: TGTGCCAGCAGTAAACAGGGCTACTATGGCTACACCTTC. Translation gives CASSKQGYYGYTF.